A selection of T cell receptor beta chains follows, all from one sample in a study of T-cell memory formation after mild COVID-19. TCRdb itself ran the 5' RACE reads through MiXCR, one entry per CDR3 protein. Here the sample spans around 55,000 distinct CDR3 sequences, roughly 9.5% being singletons. The sequenced sample was PBMCs or a T cell subset sorted from them (not recorded which). These receptor sequences come from a young man who had mild COVID-19 (a few samples of this study predate the infection). Cell type and time point are not known. Both conserved end residues are part of each CDR3. Each record gives: CDR3 protein, clone size, D gene, V gene. A D gene is named only where the DNA matches it firmly. Size is stated for part of the rows, as once, few or many counts, or as a class when the clone is expanded.

CASSLTGASTDTQYF,few,NA,TRBV7-3
CASSPTGPNYGYTF,few,NA,TRBV18
CASSPHSGGATDTQYF,NA,NA,TRBV21-1
CASSLTSGGPWETQYF,few,TRBD2,TRBV7-2
CASSPTSTDTQYF,NA,NA,TRBV11-1
CSVGQLTDTQYF,few,NA,TRBV29-1
CASSYSQGENTEAFF,NA,TRBD1,TRBV5-1
CATRPLRDSGANVLTF,few,NA,TRBV6-5
CATSRQTGSYNEQFF,NA,NA,TRBV15
CAWTGRRGYYEQYF,NA,TRBD2,TRBV30
CATRQGGGINSPLHF,NA,TRBD1,TRBV4-1
CARALVSGVPGLFF,few,NA,TRBV6-9
CASSSGTSATGELFF,few,TRBD2,TRBV9
CASSSRGNTIYF,few,NA,TRBV6-2/TRBV6-3